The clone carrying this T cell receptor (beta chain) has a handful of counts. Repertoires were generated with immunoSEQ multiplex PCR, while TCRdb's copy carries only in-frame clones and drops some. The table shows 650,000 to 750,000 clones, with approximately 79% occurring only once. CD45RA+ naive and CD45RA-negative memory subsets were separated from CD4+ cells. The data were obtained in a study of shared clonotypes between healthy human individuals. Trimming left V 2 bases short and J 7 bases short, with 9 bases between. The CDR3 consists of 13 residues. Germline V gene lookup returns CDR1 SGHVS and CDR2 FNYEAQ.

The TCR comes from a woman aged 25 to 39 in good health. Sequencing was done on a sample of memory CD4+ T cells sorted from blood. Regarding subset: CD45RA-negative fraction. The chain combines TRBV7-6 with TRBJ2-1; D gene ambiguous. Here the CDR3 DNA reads TGTGCCAGCAGCTTAAGTCGGGTTAATGAGCAGTTCTTC. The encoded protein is CASSLSRVNEQFF.